The 14 T cell receptor beta chains reported below all come from one sample, sequenced in a study of blood T cell repertoires in COVID-19 (dated by TCRdb to 2020 to 2021). The library came from the immunoSEQ multiplex PCR assay. Entries here come from immuneACCESS through TCRdb and include only in-frame sequences with V and J called. Some clones fail to appear in such tables; in the studies checked, an unresolved V gene covers under half of the shortfall, and the cause of the remainder is unknown. This sample has 80,000 to 90,000 clones in its table, and approximately 80% of those were observed once. The biggest ten clones account for around 11% of the sample. Source material: peripheral blood. Every receptor here comes from a man aged 70 or older with acute or convalescent COVID-19.

This chain joins TRBV5-1 and TRBJ2-5; 7 nucleotides align to TRBD2. The V and J ends lost 1 base and 2 bases, in that order; junction bases with no gene match: 5. Germline V CDR1 and CDR2: SGHRS, YFSETQ. The CDR3 has 15 amino acids. In nucleotides, the CDR3 is TGCGCCAGCAGCTTGATTAGCGGGCTTCAAGAGACCCAGTACTTC. It yields the protein CASSLISGLQETQYF.

In its sample, this clone was seen a few times. V is TRBV30 and J is TRBJ2-7; 7 positions match TRBD1. Germline V gives CDR1 GTSNPN, CDR2 SVGIG (reference sequence). The CDR3 sequence is 13 residues long. V shed 4 bases and J 1 base; nucleotides not matched to a gene: 4. DNA for the CDR3: TGTGCCTGGAAGCTGACAGGGTCCTACGAGCAGTACTTC. Translating it yields CAWKLTGSYEQYF. Drawing the rest from reference TRBV30 and TRBJ2-7, the complete variable domain is SQTIHQWPATLVQPVGSPLSLECTVEGTSNPNLYWYRQAAGRGLQLLFYSVGIGQISSEVPQNLSASRPQDRQFILSSKKLLLSDSGFYLCAWKLTGSYEQYFGPGTRLTVT.

The genes are TRBV7-7 and TRBJ2-1; tentatively, D is TRBD2 (5 bases). Germline CDR1 SSHAT, CDR2 FNYEAQ (reference sequence). Trimming shortened V by 5 bases and J by 0 bases, and 11 bases separated the two germline ends. The CDR3 is 15 amino acids. The chain's CDR3 is CASSPDLSSYNEQFF. CDR3 bases: TGTGCCAGCAGCCCGGACTTAAGCTCCTACAATGAGCAGTTCTTC.

This clone was observed a few times. This chain joins TRBV3-1 (or the pseudogene TRBV3-2) and TRBJ2-6, with D possibly being TRBD1 (5 bases). The V end was cut by 1 base, the J end by 2 bases, with 15 bases between. The germline V gene has CDR1 LGHDT and CDR2 YNNKEL (reference sequence). This CDR3 spans 18 amino acids. The CDR3 loop is CASSQGAWGTAGANVLTF. In nucleotides, the CDR3 is TGTGCCAGCAGCCAAGGAGCCTGGGGCACGGCTGGGGCCAACGTCCTGACTTTC.

The chain links TRBV11-3 to TRBJ2-3; D might be TRBD2 (6 bases). Germline V CDR1 and CDR2: SGHNT, YENEEA. Between the trimmed V and J ends, which lost 0 bases and 10 bases, there was a span of 11 bases. This CDR3 spans 13 amino acids. The CDR3 spells CASSLDQRGSQYF. The DNA of the CDR3 is TGTGCCAGCAGCTTAGATCAACGGGGGTCGCAGTATTTT. Looking up the rest from reference TRBV11-3 and TRBJ2-3 gives the full variable domain: EAGVVQSPRYKIIEKKQPVAFWCNPISGHNTLYWYLQNLGQGPELLIRYENEEAVDDSQLPKDRFSAERLKGVDSTLKIQPAELGDSAVYLCASSLDQRGSQYFGPGTRLTVL.

This clone was seen more than once but under ten times. The rearrangement joins TRBV18 to TRBJ2-1; D gene uncertain. V lost 1 base and J 5 bases, leaving 12 bases between the germline ends. Per the germline V gene, CDR1 is KGHSH and CDR2 is LQKENI. This CDR3 has 15 residues. The DNA for the CDR3 is TGTGCCAGCTCACCACAGGAGACCACCAACAATGAGCAGTTCTTC. This sequence encodes CASSPQETTNNEQFF.

J is TRBJ1-5 and V is TRBV6-5, with 9 nucleotides matching TRBD1. The trim removed 6 bases at V and 5 bases at J, leaving 5 bases unmatched. The CDR3 is 14 amino acids. Germline-derived CDR1 and CDR2 are MNHEY and SVGAGI. The CDR3 loop is CASSRTGVYQPQHF. The CDR3 nucleotides are TGTGCCAGCAGCCGGACAGGGGTGTATCAGCCCCAGCATTTT.

This clone was seen a few times. This rearrangement joins TRBV28 to TRBJ2-3, with 7 bases lining up with TRBD2. Trimming took 4 bases from V and 2 from J; bases not matched to a gene: 9. CDR1 is MDHEN and CDR2 is SYDVKM in the germline V gene. CDR3 length: 16 amino acids. CDR3 region: CASSSFGTILTDTQYF. Written as DNA, the CDR3 is TGTGCCAGCAGTTCCTTCGGGACTATACTCACAGATACGCAGTATTTT.

The rearrangement uses TRBV4-2 and TRBJ1-2; the D gene is possibly TRBD1 (6 bases). The CDR3 runs to 15 residues. The germline V and J ends were trimmed by 0 bases and 5 bases, with 13 bases remaining between them. From germline, CDR1 is LGHNA and CDR2 YNFKEQ. DNA of the CDR3: TGTGCCAGCAGCCAAGATCTGACAGGCCTATATGGCTACACCTTC. It translates to CASSQDLTGLYGYTF.

The gene calls are TRBV7-8 and TRBJ2-1; no firm D call. Trimming took 3 bases from V and 6 from J, leaving 9 bases between them. The CDR3 is made up of 13 amino acids. Germline-derived CDR1 and CDR2 are SGHVS and FQNEAQ. The CDR3 is CASSFLSRNEQFF. DNA of the CDR3: TGTGCCAGCAGCTTTTTAAGCCGCAATGAGCAGTTCTTC.

The chain has TRBV27 and TRBJ2-2; 8 bases agree with TRBD1. After removal of 6 bases from V and 3 bases from J, the junction contained 6 bases not matched to a gene. Per germline, CDR1 MNHEY and CDR2 SMNVEV (reference sequence). CDR3 size: 15 residues. The CDR3 sequence: CASSRRGQDTGELFF. Here the CDR3 DNA reads TGTGCCAGCAGCCGTAGGGGACAGGACACCGGGGAGCTGTTTTTT.

This clone was seen a few times. The V gene is TRBV27, the J gene TRBJ2-7, with D perhaps TRBD1 (6 bases). Between the trimmed V and J ends, which lost 6 bases and 3 bases, there was a span of 6 bases. Looked up from germline, CDR1 is MNHEY and CDR2 is SMNVEV (reference sequence). This CDR3 is built from 11 residues. CDR3 coding DNA: TGTGCCAGCAGCAGGGGCTACGAGCAGTACTTC. Protein sequence: CASSRGYEQYF.

The rearrangement links TRBV5-5 to TRBJ2-7; no clear D. The CDR3 consists of 15 residues. Trimming left V 0 bases short and J 3 bases short, with 13 bases between. Per the germline V gene, CDR1 is SGHKS and CDR2 is YYEKEE (reference sequence). The CDR3 DNA follows: TGTGCCAGCAGCTTGGACGGCGGATCAGTCTACGAGCAGTACTTC. Protein sequence: CASSLDGGSVYEQYF.

The genes are TRBV10-2 and TRBJ1-5; D is uncertain. The germline gives CDR1 WSHSY, CDR2 SAAADI. Deletions cut 2 bases from V and 9 bases from J, with 14 bases between. This CDR3 has 14 residues. CDR3 DNA: TGCGCCAGCAGTGAGGGGCCAGGTTCTCGGCCCCAGCATTTT. This codes for CASSEGPGSRPQHF.